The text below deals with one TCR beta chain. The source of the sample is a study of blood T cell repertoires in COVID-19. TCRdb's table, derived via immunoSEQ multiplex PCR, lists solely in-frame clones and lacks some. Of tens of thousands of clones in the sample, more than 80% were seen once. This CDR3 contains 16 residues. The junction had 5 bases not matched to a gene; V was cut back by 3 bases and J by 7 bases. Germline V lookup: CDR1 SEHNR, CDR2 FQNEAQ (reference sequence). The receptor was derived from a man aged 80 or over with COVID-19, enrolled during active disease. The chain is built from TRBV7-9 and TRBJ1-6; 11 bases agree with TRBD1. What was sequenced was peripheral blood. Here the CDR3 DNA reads TGTGCCAGCAGCTTTGGGGACAGGGGGATCAATTCACCCCTCCACTTT. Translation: CASSFGDRGINSPLHF.